These 10 T cell receptor beta chains were all obtained from the same sample, sequenced in a study of human T cells and chemical hapten exposure. Time point of the sample: patch test 3, about 24 weeks after DPC sensitization. The treatment was: therapeutic diphenylcyclopropenone sensitization with weekly scalp DPC. In TCRdb, the RACE reads were re-called with MiXCR into one record per CDR3 protein. Of roughly 200,000 distinct CDR3 sequences in the sample, 24% were seen once. Source: whole blood, taken in connection with sensitization to the hapten diphenylcyclopropenone (DPC). Every receptor here comes from a woman between 40 and 50 years old with alopecia areata. Some clones in this sample may be carry-over from other donors' samples.

This rearrangement joins TRBV12-3 or TRBV12-4 to TRBJ2-1, with 10 nucleotides matching TRBD2. Trimming took 4 bases from V and 12 from J; bases not matched to a gene: 9. This CDR3 spans 14 amino acids. CDR3 nucleotides: TGTGCCAGCAGTTCAGCGGGAGGGCCCAAGGGGCAGTTCTTC. It codes for CASSSAGGPKGQFF.

Only a few counts were recorded for this clonotype. CDR3 nucleotides: TGTGCCAGCAAGGGCGCGGGGGCTAGCAATCAGCCCCAGCATTTT. It encodes CASKGAGASNQPQHF. V and J are TRBV27 and TRBJ1-5, with D tentatively TRBD1 (6 bases). The germline gives CDR1 MNHEY, CDR2 SMNVEV (reference sequence). This CDR3 has 15 residues. Trimming took off 7 bases at V and 0 bases at J, with 13 bases between the two ends.

This rearrangement joins TRBV3-2 to TRBJ2-5; TRBD1 is the table's D call, not checked against the DNA. TRBV3-2 is flagged as a pseudogene. This CDR3 comprises 18 residues. The CDR3 protein is CASSRVFRGPGEQETQYF. The CDR3, as DNA: TGTGCCAGCAGCCGGGTCTTCAGGGGGCCTGGGGAGCAAGAGACCCAGTACTTC.

This clonotype was found a few times. The chain couples TRBV29-1 to TRBJ2-7; D is unclear. Germline V gives CDR1 SQVTM, CDR2 ANQGSEA. This CDR3 spans 12 amino acids. V was cut by 7 bases and J by 3 bases, with 13 bases left in between. CDR3 amino acids: CSARTDRYEQYF. For the CDR3, the DNA is TGCAGCGCCAGAACTGACCGCTACGAGCAGTACTTC.

The rearrangement joins TRBV5-5 to TRBJ2-3; TRBD2 aligns across 10 bases. Looked up from germline, CDR1 is SGHKS and CDR2 is YYEKEE (reference sequence). The CDR3 contains 15 residues. With V trimmed by 4 bases and J by 0 bases, 2 bases remained unmatched. CDR3 in amino acids: CASSGLAASTDTQYF. Here the CDR3 DNA reads TGTGCCAGCAGCGGACTAGCGGCCAGCACAGATACGCAGTATTTT.

V gene TRBV29-1 combines with J gene TRBJ2-3; 11 bases line up with TRBD2. Germline trimming cut 3 bases from V and 1 base from J; bases unmatched to any gene: 9. Per germline, CDR1 SQVTM and CDR2 ANQGSEA. This CDR3 has 17 residues. CDR3 bases: TGCAGCGTTGAGGGGGCTAGCGGGAGGCCCCGCACAGATACGCAGTATTTT. Translating gives CSVEGASGRPRTDTQYF.

This clonotype occurred a few times. The genes are TRBV29-1 and TRBJ2-1, with 13 bases lining up with TRBD2. Germline V gene sequence: CDR1 SQVTM, CDR2 ANQGSEA. V gave up 4 bases and J gave up 2 bases; unmatched junction bases: 5. The CDR3 is 16 amino acids. This CDR3 reads CSVGGLAGITYNEQFF. CDR3 nucleotide sequence: TGCAGCGTTGGGGGACTAGCGGGGATAACCTACAATGAGCAGTTCTTC.

The V and J genes are TRBV7-8 and TRBJ2-3; D is undetermined. Trimming removed 0 bases at V and 2 bases at J, with 15 bases between. Germline loops: CDR1 SGHVS, CDR2 FQNEAQ. The CDR3 runs 17 residues. The CDR3 is CASSLARFRPITDTQYF. CDR3 coding DNA: TGTGCCAGCAGCTTAGCGAGGTTCCGCCCGATCACAGATACGCAGTATTTT.

This clonotype has just a few counts. V and J are TRBV6-5 and TRBJ2-7, with a weak D call TRBD1 (6 bases). CDR1 is MNHEY and CDR2 is SVGAGI in the germline V gene. With 2 bases removed from V and 6 bases from J, the gap between germline ends came to 8 bases. The CDR3 is made up of 12 amino acids. The CDR3 loop is CASSYGRGEQYF. In DNA form, the CDR3 reads TGTGCCAGCAGTTACGGCAGGGGCGAGCAGTACTTC.

The V and J genes are TRBV6-2 or TRBV6-3 and TRBJ2-2; possible D gene TRBD1, 6 bases. Trimming took 11 bases from V and 7 from J, leaving 14 bases between them. Germline CDR1 and CDR2: MNHEY and SVGEGT. This CDR3 spans 12 amino acids. The CDR3, as DNA: TGTGCCGCCGGCAGGGGATTCGGGGAGCTGTTTTTT. It encodes CAAGRGFGELFF.